A selection of T cell receptor beta chains follows, all from one sample in a study of blood T cell repertoires in COVID-19. Sequencing used immunoSEQ multiplex PCR; TCRdb keeps in-frame clones, though not all of them. The sample has some 400,000 clones; 70% to 90% are singletons. The sample was peripheral blood. These receptor sequences come from a human donor in a cohort sampled during active COVID-19. The CDR3 runs from the conserved cysteine through the conserved F or W. A D gene is named only where the DNA matches it firmly. Clone size appears in some rows only: once, few, many, or a class for an expanded clone.

>TRBV27|.|.|TRBJ1-1
TGTGCCAGCAGTCCACTGACAGGAGCAGAGAGCGAAGCTTTCTTT
CASSPLTGAESEAFF
>TRBV7-9|.|.|TRBJ2-7
TGTGCCAGCAGTTTGACAGGAACCTACGAGCAGTACTTC
CASSLTGTYEQYF
>TRBV6-5|.|.|TRBJ2-1
TGTGCCAGCAGTTACTCGGGGGGTGAGCAGTTCTTC
CASSYSGGEQFF
>TRBV3-1/TRBV3-2|.|.|TRBJ2-1
TGTGCCAGCAGCCAAGATGGGGCAGGGGAAGTAGACAATGAGCAGTTCTTC
CASSQDGAGEVDNEQFF
>TRBV7-2|.|.|TRBJ1-2
TGTGCCAGCAGCACGGGGGGGGCAGGAGGCTACACCTTC
CASSTGGAGGYTF
>TRBV19|.|.|TRBJ2-1
TGTGCCAGTAGTATGCGGAGCGGTGAGCAGTTCTTC
CASSMRSGEQFF
>TRBV30|TRBD1|.|TRBJ1-2
TGTGCCTGGACCAGGACAGGGGGCCCGGGAGGCTACACCTTC
CAWTRTGGPGGYTF
>TRBV10-3|TRBD2|.|TRBJ2-1
TGTGCCATCGCGCGGGGGGAGGGTGGCAATGAGCAGTTCTTC
CAIARGEGGNEQFF
>TRBV6-4|TRBD2|many|TRBJ2-2
TGTGCCAGCAGTGAACGGGGGGAGACCGGGGAGCTGTTTTTT
CASSERGETGELFF
>TRBV12-3/TRBV12-4|TRBD2|.|TRBJ2-1
TGTGCCAGCAGTAGTTGGGAGGGGCAGTTCTTC
CASSSWEGQFF
>TRBV27|.|once|TRBJ2-1
TGTGCCAGCAGTCCAGCGCGAAAGTGGGGGCTTTACAATGAGCAGTTCTTC
CASSPARKWGLYNEQFF
>TRBV6-5|.|few|TRBJ2-2
TGTGCCAGCAGTTCGGTGGTTGAGGCCGGGGAGCTGTTTTTT
CASSSVVEAGELFF
>TRBV7-8|.|.|TRBJ1-5
TGTGCCAGCAGCGCCCAAACAGGCGTAAGCCGGCCCCAGCATTTT
CASSAQTGVSRPQHF
>TRBV7-9|.|once|TRBJ2-3
TGTGCCAGCAGCTTAGGGGGCTCCGGTTCCACAGATACGCAGTATTTT
CASSLGGSGSTDTQYF
>TRBV25-1|.|.|TRBJ2-7
TGTGCCAGCATTTACCTCCGGACAGACTACGAGCAGTACTTC
CASIYLRTDYEQYF
>TRBV4-1|.|.|TRBJ1-6
TGCGCCAGCAGCCAAGAGGCGGATTCACCCCTCCACTTT
CASSQEADSPLHF
>TRBV19|TRBD2|.|TRBJ2-2
TGTGCCAGTAGTATCCGGACTAGCGGGAGGGGCCCTAACACCGGGGAGCTGTTTTTT
CASSIRTSGRGPNTGELFF
>TRBV21-1|.|.|TRBJ2-4
TGTGCCAGCAGCAAAGCGGAGGTGGCCAAAAACATTCAGTACTTC
CASSKAEVAKNIQYF
>TRBV19|TRBD1|.|TRBJ1-2
TGTGCCAGTACCCCCAGGGGGGACTATGGCTACACCTTC
CASTPRGDYGYTF
>TRBV6-1|.|.|TRBJ2-1
TGTGCCAGCAGTGAAGTAAGCGGGACAGGAAATGAGCAGTTCTTC
CASSEVSGTGNEQFF
>TRBV5-1|.|few|TRBJ1-5
TGCGCCAGCAGCCCCCGGGGGGGAGATCAGCCCCAGCATTTT
CASSPRGGDQPQHF
>TRBV3-1/TRBV3-2|TRBD2|.|TRBJ2-7
TGTGCCAGCAGCCAACCAAAGGGTTCGTCTAGCGGGAGGGCCGACGAGCAGTACTTC
CASSQPKGSSSGRADEQYF
>TRBV27|.|.|TRBJ2-3
TGTGCCCCACAGGGCAGTAGCACAGATACGCAGTATTTT
CAPQGSSTDTQYF
>TRBV10-3|TRBD2|.|TRBJ2-1
TGTGCCATCAGTGAAACCGGGACTAGCTTCAATGAGCAGTTCTTC
CAISETGTSFNEQFF
>TRBV27|TRBD2|.|TRBJ2-1
TGTGCCAGCACTCCGTCGGCGGGAGAATCCTACAATGAGCAGTTCTTC
CASTPSAGESYNEQFF
>TRBV30|.|once|TRBJ2-5
TGTGCCTGGAGTCAACAAGAGACCCAGTACTTC
CAWSQQETQYF
>TRBV5-1|.|.|TRBJ2-5
TGCGCCAGCAGCTTGGTCGCAGGTGCCGAGACCCAGTACTTC
CASSLVAGAETQYF
>TRBV20-1|.|.|TRBJ1-2
TGCAGTGCTAGTATCTGGGGGGGCAGCTATGGCTACACCTTC
CSASIWGGSYGYTF
>TRBV24-1|.|.|TRBJ1-1
TGTGCCACCAGTCGTGGCGGGGTGACTGAAGCTTTCTTT
CATSRGGVTEAFF
>TRBV5-1|TRBD2|.|TRBJ2-7
TGCGCCAGCAGCACGACTAGCGCCTACGAGCAGTACTTC
CASSTTSAYEQYF
>TRBV19|.|.|TRBJ1-5
TGTGCCAGTGATCCGACTGGGTTGGACAATCAGCCCCAGCATTTT
CASDPTGLDNQPQHF
>TRBV24-1|.|.|TRBJ2-3
TGTGCCACCAGTGATGGACAGAAGCCAGATACGCAGTATTTT
CATSDGQKPDTQYF
>TRBV6-5|TRBD2|.|TRBJ2-5
TGTGCCAGCAGTTACTCGGCGGGGGGGCGGGAGACCCAGTACTTC
CASSYSAGGRETQYF
>TRBV19|.|.|TRBJ1-1
TGTGCCAGTAGTAACATGAACACTGAAGCTTTCTTT
CASSNMNTEAFF
>TRBV20-1|TRBD1|.|TRBJ2-2
TGCAGTGCTAGTAGGGGGCTATACACCGGGGAGCTGTTTTTT
CSASRGLYTGELFF
>TRBV3-1/TRBV3-2|.|.|TRBJ2-2
TGTGCCAGCAGCCAATATAACACCGGGGAGCTGTTTTTT
CASSQYNTGELFF
>TRBV21-1|.|.|TRBJ2-5
TGTGCCAGCAGCGTAAGGGGTCGGACCCAGGCGCAGACCCAGTACTTC
CASSVRGRTQAQTQYF
>TRBV5-1|TRBD1|few|TRBJ2-7
TGCGCCAGCAGCTTGGGGACAGGGGACGAGCAGTACTTC
CASSLGTGDEQYF
>TRBV6-5|TRBD1|.|TRBJ1-6
TGTGCCAGCACGGACAGGGTTAATTCACCCCTCCACTTT
CASTDRVNSPLHF
>TRBV21-1|.|once|TRBJ2-7
TGTGCCAGCAGCAAAGGAACTCCGGGACAGGTTTACTCGGGGGAGCAGTACTTC
CASSKGTPGQVYSGEQYF
>TRBV12-3/TRBV12-4|.|.|TRBJ1-2
TGTGCCAGCAGTTTTCGGGGGGGCGGCTACACCTTC
CASSFRGGGYTF
>TRBV7-6|.|.|TRBJ2-5
TGTGCCAGCAGCTTAGGGTTCGCAGGCGGGGAGACCCAGTACTTC
CASSLGFAGGETQYF
>TRBV5-6|.|few|TRBJ1-2
TGTGCCAGCAGCTTCGGACTCCCACTTGGCTACACCTTC
CASSFGLPLGYTF
>TRBV19|TRBD1|.|TRBJ1-5
TGTGCCAGTAACAAACCGGGACAGGGTCTTCAGCCCCAGCATTTT
CASNKPGQGLQPQHF
>TRBV5-4|TRBD1|.|TRBJ2-5
TGTGCCAGCAGACGGATGGGGGACAGGGGAGAGACCCAGTACTTC
CASRRMGDRGETQYF
>TRBV28|.|.|TRBJ2-3
TGTGCCAGCAGGGCGGAGAGGTTGGTTGTAGGGGCAGATACGCAGTATTTT
CASRAERLVVGADTQYF
>TRBV4-1|.|.|TRBJ2-7
TGCGCCAGCAGCCAAAGGGGACTGGGCGACGAGCAGTACTTC
CASSQRGLGDEQYF
>TRBV7-2|TRBD2|.|TRBJ2-3
TGTGCCAGCAGCCTCTGGGTACTAGCGGGAGCGGATACGCAGTATTTT
CASSLWVLAGADTQYF
>TRBV28|TRBD2|.|TRBJ2-7
TGTGCCAGTAAATCCGGGACTAGCTATGGGGAGCAGTACTTC
CASKSGTSYGEQYF
>TRBV5-1|.|.|TRBJ2-3
TGCGCCAGCAGCTTGGGCAGGACAGATACGCAGTATTTT
CASSLGRTDTQYF